Listed below are T cell receptor beta chains from one sample, sequenced in a study of post-analysis software for immune sequencing data. MiXCR, run by TCRdb on the PCR reads, gives a single entry per CDR3 protein. This sample has under 900,000 distinct CDR3 sequences, with approximately 53% found just once. The sample consisted of blood. These receptors originate from a girl aged 10 to 17 with multiple sclerosis. CDR3s include the opening cysteine and the closing phenylalanine or tryptophan. D genes are given only for firm matches. Where a row states a size, it is once, few, many or the class of an expanded clone; other rows omit it.

clone_size j_call v_call d_call cdr3_aa cdr3_nt
. TRBJ2-1 TRBV29-1 . CSVTSLAGTVPNEQFF TGCAGCGTTACCAGTCTGGCAGGGACGGTACCCAATGAGCAGTTCTTC
. TRBJ1-2 TRBV29-1 . CSVGTLEYGYTF TGCAGCGTCGGGACCCTGGAGTATGGCTACACCTTC
few TRBJ2-5 TRBV19 . CASSIGSLQETQYF TGTGCCAGTAGTATCGGCAGCCTTCAAGAGACCCAGTACTTC
. TRBJ2-5 TRBV20-1 TRBD2 CSATQPRGGGSLETQYF TGCAGTGCTACTCAACCCCGTGGTGGCGGGAGTCTGGAGACCCAGTACTTC
few TRBJ2-7 TRBV5-1 TRBD2 CASSYPGRAQGSYEQYF TGCGCCAGCAGCTACCCCGGGAGGGCCCAAGGTTCTTACGAGCAGTACTTC
few TRBJ2-6 TRBV29-1 . CSVEEGRGSGANVLTF TGCAGCGTTGAAGAAGGCAGGGGCTCTGGGGCCAACGTCCTGACTTTC
. TRBJ2-1 TRBV28 TRBD2 CASSLSELAGYNEQFF TGTGCCAGCAGTTTAAGCGAACTAGCGGGATACAATGAGCAGTTCTTC
few TRBJ1-2 TRBV4-1 TRBD1 CASRVTTGDSDAYGYTF TGCGCCAGCAGGGTAACGACAGGGGACTCGGATGCCTATGGCTACACCTTC
. TRBJ2-1 TRBV25-1 . CASSELGAWDNEQFF TGTGCCAGCAGTGAATTGGGAGCTTGGGACAATGAGCAGTTCTTC
. TRBJ2-7 TRBV27 TRBD1 CASSFHRGKDEQYF TGTGCCAGCAGTTTTCACAGGGGAAAAGATGAGCAGTACTTC
once TRBJ2-1 TRBV7-9 . CASTWGDNEQFF TGTGCCAGCACCTGGGGTGACAATGAGCAGTTCTTC
. TRBJ2-3 TRBV7-9 TRBD2 CASSFGRDTQYF TGTGCCAGCAGCTTCGGGAGGGATACGCAGTATTTT
. TRBJ2-3 TRBV5-1 . CASSLQGIVADTQYF TGCGCCAGCAGCTTACAGGGTATCGTCGCAGATACGCAGTATTTT
. TRBJ2-1 TRBV6-8 . CASSLTAPGFNNEQFF TGTGCCAGCAGCCTAACTGCCCCAGGGTTTAACAATGAGCAGTTCTTC
. TRBJ2-1 TRBV2 TRBD2 CASMGLAGGLWGNEQFF TGTGCCAGCATGGGACTAGCGGGGGGCCTCTGGGGCAATGAGCAGTTCTTC
. TRBJ2-7 TRBV15 . CATSRGLDQGTYEQYF TGTGCCACCAGCAGAGGGTTAGACCAAGGAACCTACGAGCAGTACTTC
many TRBJ2-7 TRBV25-1 TRBD1 CASRGQGAYEQYF TGTGCCAGCAGGGGACAGGGGGCCTACGAGCAGTACTTC
few TRBJ1-4 TRBV12-3/TRBV12-4 TRBD1 CASSFGQGRGEKLFF TGTGCCAGCAGTTTTGGACAGGGGCGCGGTGAAAAACTGTTTTTT
. TRBJ2-4 TRBV3-1 TRBD2 CVSSQPPTSGLALVDIQYF TGTGTCAGCAGCCAACCACCCACGTCAGGACTAGCGCTGGTGGACATTCAGTACTTC
. TRBJ2-3 TRBV6-1 . CASRLTGQDTQYF TGTGCCAGCAGGTTAACAGGGCAAGATACGCAGTATTTT
few TRBJ2-7 TRBV10-3 . CAISERDIPVLSPYEQYF TGTGCCATCAGTGAGCGGGACATCCCAGTCCTAAGTCCTTACGAGCAGTACTTC
. TRBJ2-1 TRBV15 TRBD2 CATSRDRRGAPLFF TGTGCCACCAGCAGAGATCGGCGGGGGGCCCCCCTGTTCTTC
. TRBJ2-1 TRBV15 . CATSARGTRDNEQFF TGTGCCACCAGCGCGAGGGGGACACGAGACAATGAGCAGTTCTTC
. TRBJ2-3 TRBV5-1 . CASSFRWTSTDTQYF TGCGCCAGCAGCTTCAGGTGGACTAGCACAGATACGCAGTATTTT